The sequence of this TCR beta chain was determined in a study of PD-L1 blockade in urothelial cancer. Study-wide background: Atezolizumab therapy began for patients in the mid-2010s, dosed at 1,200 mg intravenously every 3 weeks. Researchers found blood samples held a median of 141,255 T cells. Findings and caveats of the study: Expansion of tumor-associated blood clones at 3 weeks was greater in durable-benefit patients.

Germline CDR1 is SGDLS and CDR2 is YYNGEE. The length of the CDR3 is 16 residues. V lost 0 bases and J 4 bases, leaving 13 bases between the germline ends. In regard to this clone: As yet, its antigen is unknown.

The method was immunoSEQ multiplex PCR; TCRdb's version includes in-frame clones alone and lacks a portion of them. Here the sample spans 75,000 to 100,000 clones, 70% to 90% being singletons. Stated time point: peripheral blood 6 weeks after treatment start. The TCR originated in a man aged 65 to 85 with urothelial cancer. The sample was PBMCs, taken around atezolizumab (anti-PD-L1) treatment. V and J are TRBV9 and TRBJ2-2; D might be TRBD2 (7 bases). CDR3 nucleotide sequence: TGTGCCAGCAGCGTAGGAGGGGGGGATCTCACCGGGGAGCTGTTTTTT. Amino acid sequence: CASSVGGGDLTGELFF.